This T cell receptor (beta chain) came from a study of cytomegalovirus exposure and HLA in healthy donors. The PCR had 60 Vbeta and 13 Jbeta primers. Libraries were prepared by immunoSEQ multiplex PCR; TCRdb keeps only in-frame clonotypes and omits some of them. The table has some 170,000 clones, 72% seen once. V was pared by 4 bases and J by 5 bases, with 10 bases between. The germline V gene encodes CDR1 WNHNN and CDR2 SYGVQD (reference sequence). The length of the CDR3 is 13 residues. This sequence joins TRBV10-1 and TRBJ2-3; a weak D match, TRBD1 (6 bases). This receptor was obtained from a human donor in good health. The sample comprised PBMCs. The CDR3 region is CASSGSGQDTQYF. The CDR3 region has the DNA TGCGCCAGCAGTGGATCGGGACAAGATACGCAGTATTTT.